This T cell receptor beta chain was recovered during a study of radiotherapy plus CTLA-4 blockade in lung cancer. At the level of the study: Disease control was present in 31% of patients, and objective responses in about 19%.

Of note for this clone: Its antigen remains unidentified.

Chemo-refractory metastatic non-small-cell lung cancer patients were treated with focal radiation plus CTLA-4 blockade with ipilimumab. Only in-frame clones appear in the TCRdb table, and some are missing; sequencing was by immunoSEQ multiplex PCR. The table records about 49,000 clones, 65% to 85% of them present only once. Regarding the study as a whole: Reports identified early blood T cell clone dynamics, with interferon-beta, as the best response predictor. Blood TCR clones of tumor origin expanded after radiotherapy plus ipilimumab.

The J segment lost 4 bases and the V segment lost 3 bases, leaving 7 bases of the junction unmatched. Germline V gives CDR1 LNHNV, CDR2 YYDKDF (reference sequence). The CDR3 has 16 residues. The source material was peripheral blood, sampled from a patient treated with radiotherapy plus ipilimumab. This receptor was taken from a human donor with non-small cell lung cancer who had stable disease on radiotherapy plus ipilimumab. The chain employs TRBV15 and TRBJ2-3; 10 bases line up with TRBD2. The CDR3 DNA follows: TGTGCCACCAGCAGGCCTCCTAGCGGGGGAGCAGATACGCAGTATTTT. This codes for CATSRPPSGGADTQYF. Variable domain in full (rest from reference TRBV15 and TRBJ2-3): DAMVIQNPRYQVTQFGKPVTLSCSQTLNHNVMYWYQQKSSQAPKLLFHYYDKDFNNEADTPDNFQSRRPNTSFCFLDIRSPGLGDTAMYLCATSRPPSGGADTQYFGPGTRLTVL.